One and the same sample provided the 27 T cell receptor beta chains below, sequenced in a study of blood T cell repertoires in COVID-19. This table comes from immunoSEQ multiplex PCR, and its TCRdb copy is limited to in-frame clones, with some not included. The table records under 200,000 clones, 86% of them present only once. The sample was PBMCs or T cells enriched from blood (not recorded which). The receptors originated from a man aged 35-49 years with acute COVID-19.

This clone was counted a single time. The CDR3 DNA sequence: TGTGCCAGCAAGGGACAAGGGTTTCTCGATTACGAGCAGTACTTC. It is translated as CASKGQGFLDYEQYF. The V gene is TRBV28, the J gene TRBJ2-7; perhaps TRBD1 as D (6 bases). CDR3 size: 15 residues. Germline loops: CDR1 MDHEN, CDR2 SYDVKM. V was pared by 7 bases and J by 4 bases, with 20 bases between.

This chain joins TRBV12-3 or TRBV12-4 and TRBJ2-1; D gene unclear. V was cut by 1 base and J by 9 bases, with 4 bases left in between. The CDR3 totals 11 residues. The CDR3 protein is CASSLVGEQFF. The CDR3 DNA follows: TGTGCCAGCAGTTTAGTCGGTGAGCAGTTCTTC.

The V call is TRBV29-1, the J call TRBJ2-7; TRBD2 agrees at 7 bases. Unmatched junction bases numbered 9, after V lost 5 bases and J lost 5 bases. Germline CDR1 reads SQVTM; CDR2 reads ANQGSEA. The CDR3 is 13 amino acids. CDR3 loop: CSVKPAGRDEQYF. DNA of the CDR3: TGCAGCGTTAAACCAGCGGGGAGAGACGAGCAGTACTTC.

The rearrangement uses TRBV27 and TRBJ2-3; 7 bases map to TRBD2. The germline CDR1 and CDR2 sequences are MNHEY and SMNVEV (reference sequence). Losses at the gene ends were 3 bases for V and 4 bases for J; bases not matched to a gene: 7. This CDR3 region has 15 residues. CDR3 coding DNA: TGTGCCAGCAGTTTGAGCAGCGGGAACGCAGATACGCAGTATTTT. Its protein product is CASSLSSGNADTQYF.

The chain has TRBV11-3 and TRBJ2-2; TRBD2 aligns across 9 bases. V shed 0 bases and J 5 bases; nucleotides not matched to a gene: 7. This CDR3 comprises 17 residues. Germline V gene sequence: CDR1 SGHNT, CDR2 YENEEA. The CDR3 DNA sequence: TGTGCCAGCAGCTTAGATCGCCCTAGCGGGACAACCGGGGAGCTGTTTTTT. It translates to CASSLDRPSGTTGELFF.

This clone was counted once. The chain is built from TRBV5-1 and TRBJ2-2; tentatively, D is TRBD2 (6 bases). The germline gives CDR1 SGHRS, CDR2 YFSETQ. This CDR3 is 14 amino acids long. Trimming stripped 3 bases from V and 7 bases from J, with 13 bases between. The CDR3 DNA sequence: TGCGCCAGCAGCTCAGGGACTTACGTCGGGGAGCTGTTTTTT. Protein sequence: CASSSGTYVGELFF.

The rearrangement links TRBV10-3 to TRBJ2-7; D possibly corresponds to TRBD2 (6 bases). Trimming pared 4 bases from V and 3 bases from J, leaving 10 bases between. This CDR3 contains 13 residues. CDR1 and CDR2 (germline): ENHRY, SYGVKD. CDR3 region: CAISGSGYYEQYF. The CDR3 bases are TGTGCCATCAGTGGTAGCGGATACTACGAGCAGTACTTC.

The chain employs TRBV7-9 and TRBJ1-1; TRBD1 might be the D (6 bases). V was trimmed by 7 bases and J by 4 bases, leaving 13 bases between them. This CDR3 is 13 amino acids long. Germline lookup yields CDR1 SEHNR and CDR2 FQNEAQ (reference sequence). The CDR3 reads CASNYRAGTEAFF. In DNA, the CDR3 is TGTGCCAGCAACTACAGGGCTGGCACTGAAGCTTTCTTT.

The gene calls are TRBV5-1 and TRBJ2-3; no definite D call. CDR3 size: 14 residues. Looked up from germline, CDR1 is SGHRS and CDR2 is YFSETQ. V lost 4 bases to trimming and J lost 1 base, with 10 bases between them. The CDR3 bases are TGCGCCAGCAGCCTCTCTCCAGGCACAGATACGCAGTATTTT. Its protein is CASSLSPGTDTQYF.

The chain joins TRBV11-3 to TRBJ2-2, with a tentative D call TRBD2 (6 bases). Germline assignment: CDR1 SGHNT and CDR2 YENEEA. Deletions cut 8 bases from V and 3 bases from J, with 16 bases between. The CDR3 extends over 15 amino acids. The CDR3 bases are TGTGCCAGCGCGAAAGGAGGGTTGGACACCGGGGAGCTGTTTTTT. Protein sequence: CASAKGGLDTGELFF.

V is TRBV5-6 and J is TRBJ1-1; D may be TRBD1 (6 bases). The CDR3 length is 15 residues. V gave up 2 bases and J gave up 1 base, with 12 bases separating them. Germline loops: CDR1 SGHDT, CDR2 YYEEEE. The CDR3 loop is CASSLTQGTNTEAFF. The CDR3 DNA reads TGTGCCAGCAGCTTAACACAGGGCACGAACACTGAAGCTTTCTTT.

The chain uses TRBV19 and TRBJ1-5, with 7 bases lining up with TRBD1. Germline V gives CDR1 LNHDA, CDR2 SQIVND (reference sequence). This CDR3 comprises 14 residues. The ends lost 8 bases at V and 5 bases at J; junction bases unmatched: 9. The CDR3 bases are TGTGCCAGTGATGTCGGGGACAGTTATCAGCCCCAGCATTTT. Protein: CASDVGDSYQPQHF.

The V and J genes are TRBV28 and TRBJ1-1, with 8 bases fitting TRBD1. J lost 7 bases, V lost 6 bases, and 13 bases had no gene match. Germline-derived CDR1 and CDR2 are MDHEN and SYDVKM. The CDR3 covers 15 residues. Here the CDR3 DNA reads TGTGCCAGCAGGCCTCTGGACAGGGAGAGAGGTGAAGCTTTCTTT. Translated, it gives CASRPLDRERGEAFF.

The gene calls are TRBV6-5 and TRBJ2-3, with 9 positions matching TRBD2. The germline V gene encodes CDR1 MNHEY and CDR2 SVGAGI. The CDR3 has 15 residues. V shed 2 bases, J shed 4 bases, and the junction held 4 bases outside the gene matches. DNA for the CDR3: TGTGCCAGCAGTTACGGCGGGAGGGATGCAGATACGCAGTATTTT. It is translated as CASSYGGRDADTQYF.

CDR3 residues: CASSSTGTDTQYF. DNA of the CDR3: TGTGCCAGCAGTTCTACCGGTACAGATACGCAGTATTTT. The chain links TRBV12-3 or TRBV12-4 to TRBJ2-3; D is ambiguous. This CDR3 region has 13 residues. Trimming removed 4 bases from V and 3 bases from J, with 8 bases in between.

The chain has TRBV9 and TRBJ2-3, with D unresolved. V lost 4 bases and J 0 bases, leaving 12 bases between the germline ends. This CDR3 region has 15 residues. Germline V gene lookup returns CDR1 SGDLS and CDR2 YYNGEE. The CDR3 DNA sequence: TGTGCCAGCAGCCCAGCGAGTGGGAGCACAGATACGCAGTATTTT. Translating gives CASSPASGSTDTQYF.

The rearrangement joins TRBV10-1 to TRBJ1-1, with 9 bases fitting TRBD1. The CDR3 totals 19 residues. J lost 6 bases, V lost 10 bases, and 27 bases had no gene match. Germline V gives CDR1 WNHNN, CDR2 SYGVQD (reference sequence). The CDR3 is CATSGEAGQDRGPQPEAFF. CDR3 in DNA: TGCGCCACCTCTGGAGAAGCCGGGCAGGACAGGGGCCCCCAGCCTGAAGCTTTCTTT.

This chain links TRBV3-1 (or the pseudogene TRBV3-2) with TRBJ2-2; possibly TRBD2 for D (6 bases). Trimming left V 9 bases short and J 5 bases short, with 19 bases between. Germline-derived CDR1 and CDR2 are LGHDT and YNNKEL (reference sequence). The CDR3 sequence is 15 residues long. The CDR3 DNA is TGTGCCAGAAGGGGTCCGGCTAGCGTTACCGGGGAGCTGTTTTTT. It yields the protein CARRGPASVTGELFF.

The chain is built from TRBV28 and TRBJ2-2; 9 nucleotides match TRBD1. Trimming cost V 4 bases and J 7 bases; bases outside gene matches: 4. Germline V gives CDR1 MDHEN, CDR2 SYDVKM. This CDR3 has 14 amino acids. The CDR3 DNA reads as TGTGCCAGCAGTTCTGACAGGGGGGTCGGGGAGCTGTTTTTT. This encodes CASSSDRGVGELFF.

The V and J genes are TRBV5-4 and TRBJ1-4, with D uncertain. The CDR3 loop spans 15 amino acids. CDR1 SGHNT and CDR2 YYREEE come from the germline V gene (reference sequence). Trimming cost V 4 bases and J 3 bases, with 13 bases left between them. The CDR3 region has the DNA TGTGCCAGCAGCCCGACCGGGGATCCTAATGAAAAACTGTTTTTT. This codes for CASSPTGDPNEKLFF.

This chain joins TRBV27 and TRBJ2-3, with 8 bases lining up with TRBD2. Losses at the gene ends were 3 bases for V and 6 bases for J; bases not matched to a gene: 8. Germline CDR1 and CDR2: MNHEY and SMNVEV (reference sequence). CDR3 size: 15 residues. The CDR3 DNA follows: TGTGCCAGCAGTTTCAAAGCGGGAGTGGGGGATACGCAGTATTTT. Translation: CASSFKAGVGDTQYF.

Regarding this clone: Other DNA sequences of this sample code for an identical CDR3. The chain couples TRBV30 to TRBJ2-5, with a weak D call TRBD1 (6 bases). The germline V gene has CDR1 GTSNPN and CDR2 SVGIG (reference sequence). This CDR3 has 12 amino acids. Trimming cost V 0 bases and J 4 bases, with 6 bases left between them. In DNA, the CDR3 is TGTGCCTGGAGTGTACAGGGAGAGACCCAGTACTTC. Translated, it gives CAWSVQGETQYF. The whole variable domain, filled in from reference TRBV30 and TRBJ2-5, reads SQTIHQWPATLVQPVGSPLSLECTVEGTSNPNLYWYRQAAGRGLQLLFYSVGIGQISSEVPQNLSASRPQDRQFILSSKKLLLSDSGFYLCAWSVQGETQYFGPGTRLLVL.

This clone occurred once. CDR3 sequence reads: CASSPVPGQGPNEQFF. The DNA for the CDR3 is TGTGCCAGCAGCCCTGTTCCGGGACAGGGGCCCAATGAGCAGTTCTTC. The chain links TRBV3-1 (or the pseudogene TRBV3-2) to TRBJ2-1; TRBD1 matches 10 bases. This CDR3 is 16 amino acids long. V was clipped by 4 bases and J by 6 bases; unmatched bases: 9. Germline V CDR1 and CDR2: LGHDT, YNNKEL (reference sequence).

The rearrangement uses TRBV13 and TRBJ2-7; D possibly corresponds to TRBD2 (5 bases). Germline values: CDR1 PRHDT, CDR2 FYEKMQ (reference sequence). Trimming shortened V by 5 bases and J by 0 bases, and 14 bases separated the two germline ends. This CDR3 spans 15 amino acids. This chain's CDR3 is CASSPRRTGSYEQYF. DNA for the CDR3: TGTGCCAGCAGCCCCCGGCGGACTGGCTCCTACGAGCAGTACTTC.

This chain links TRBV10-3 with TRBJ1-4; D might be TRBD1 (5 bases). The CDR3 has 13 amino acids. CDR1 is ENHRY, CDR2 SYGVKD, per germline. Trimming stripped 6 bases from V and 7 bases from J, with 12 bases between. CDR3 residues: CAISGGEGEKLFF. The CDR3 DNA sequence: TGTGCCATCAGCGGAGGGGAGGGTGAAAAACTGTTTTTT.

This rearrangement joins TRBV20-1 to TRBJ2-3, with D maybe TRBD2 (6 bases). Trimming cost V 6 bases and J 6 bases, with 10 bases left between them. The germline gives CDR1 DFQATT, CDR2 SNEGSKA (reference sequence). This CDR3 region has 11 residues. The CDR3 region is CSAEGGDTQYF. For the CDR3, the DNA is TGCAGTGCAGAGGGAGGCGATACGCAGTATTTT.

This clone was detected a few times. V usage is TRBV4-1 and J usage is TRBJ1-2, with TRBD1 identical over 7 bases. CDR1 is MGHRA and CDR2 is YSYEKL in the germline V gene. The CDR3 covers 20 residues. V was clipped by 3 bases and J by 0 bases; unmatched bases: 19. The CDR3 here is CASSHLQPRTGGDANYGYTF. DNA of the CDR3: TGCGCCAGCAGCCACCTCCAACCCCGGACAGGAGGTGACGCTAACTATGGCTACACCTTC.